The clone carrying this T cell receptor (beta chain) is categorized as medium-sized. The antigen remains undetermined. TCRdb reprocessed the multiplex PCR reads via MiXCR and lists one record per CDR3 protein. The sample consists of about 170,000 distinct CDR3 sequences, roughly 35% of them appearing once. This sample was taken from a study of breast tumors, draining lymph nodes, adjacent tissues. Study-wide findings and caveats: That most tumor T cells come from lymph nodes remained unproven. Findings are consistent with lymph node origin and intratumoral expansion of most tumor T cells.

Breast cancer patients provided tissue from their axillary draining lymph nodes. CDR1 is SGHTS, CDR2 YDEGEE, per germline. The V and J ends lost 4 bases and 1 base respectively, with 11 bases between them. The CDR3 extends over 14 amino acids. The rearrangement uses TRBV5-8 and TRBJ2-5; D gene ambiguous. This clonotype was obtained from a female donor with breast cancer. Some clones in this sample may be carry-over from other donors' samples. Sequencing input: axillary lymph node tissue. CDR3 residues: CASSLNSAQETQYF. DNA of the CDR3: TGTGCCAGCAGCCTGAACAGCGCCCAAGAGACCCAGTACTTC.